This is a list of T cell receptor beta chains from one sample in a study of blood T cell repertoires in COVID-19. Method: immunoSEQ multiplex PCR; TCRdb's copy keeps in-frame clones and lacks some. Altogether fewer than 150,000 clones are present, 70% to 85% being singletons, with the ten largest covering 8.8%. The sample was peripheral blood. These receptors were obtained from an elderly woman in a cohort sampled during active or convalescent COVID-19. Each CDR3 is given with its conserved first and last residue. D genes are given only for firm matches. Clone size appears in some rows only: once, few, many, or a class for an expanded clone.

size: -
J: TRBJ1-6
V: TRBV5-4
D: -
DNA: TGTGCCAGCAGCTTGGTGGCAGGGGCTAATTCACCCCTCCACTTT
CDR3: CASSLVAGANSPLHF

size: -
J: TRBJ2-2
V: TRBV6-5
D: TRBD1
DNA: TGTGCCAGCCGATCGACAGGGGACACCGGGGAGCTGTTTTTT
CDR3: CASRSTGDTGELFF

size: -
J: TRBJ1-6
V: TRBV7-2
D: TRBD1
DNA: TGTGCCAGCAGCCGTGGCGGGACAGGGGTTTCACCCCTCCACTTT
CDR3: CASSRGGTGVSPLHF

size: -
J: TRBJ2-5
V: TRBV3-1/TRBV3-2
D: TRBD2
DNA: TGTGCCAGCAGCCTGGGGTGGCTAGCGGGGGGGGAGACCCAGTACTTC
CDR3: CASSLGWLAGGETQYF

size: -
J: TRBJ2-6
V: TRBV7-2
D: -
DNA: TGTGCCAGCAGCCGGGGGGGGGCCAACGTCCTGACTTTC
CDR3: CASSRGGANVLTF

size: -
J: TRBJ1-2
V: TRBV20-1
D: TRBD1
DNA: TGCAGTGCCATCGAGGACAGGGACTACACCTTC
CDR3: CSAIEDRDYTF

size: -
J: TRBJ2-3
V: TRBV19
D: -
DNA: TGTGCCAGCAGACAGCTAGGGACAGATACGCAGTATTTT
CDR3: CASRQLGTDTQYF

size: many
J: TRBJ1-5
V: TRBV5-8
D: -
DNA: TGTGCCAGCAGCTTGGCGGGGGGATATAGCAATCAGCCCCAGCATTTT
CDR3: CASSLAGGYSNQPQHF

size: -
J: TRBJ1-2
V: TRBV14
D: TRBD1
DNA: TGTGCCAGCAGCCAATCCACCCTACAGGGGTATCGTTATGGCTACACCTTC
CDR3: CASSQSTLQGYRYGYTF

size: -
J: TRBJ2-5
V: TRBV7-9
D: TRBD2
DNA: TGTGCCAGCAGCTACGTTCGACCGGGAGGAGAGACCCAGTACTTC
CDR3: CASSYVRPGGETQYF

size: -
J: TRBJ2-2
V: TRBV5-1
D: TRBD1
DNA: TGCGCCAGCAGCGAGAGGACAGGAGCTTACACCGGGGAGCTGTTTTTT
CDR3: CASSERTGAYTGELFF

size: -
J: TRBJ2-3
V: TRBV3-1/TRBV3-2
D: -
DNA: TGTGCCAGCAGCCAAGAGGAGGGGGCTAGGCAGTATTTT
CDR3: CASSQEEGARQYF

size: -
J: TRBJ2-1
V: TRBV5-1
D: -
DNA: TGCGCCAGCAGCTTGGAAACTACTCTGCAGTTCTTC
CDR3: CASSLETTLQFF

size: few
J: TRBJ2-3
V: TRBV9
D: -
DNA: TGTGCCAGCGGTACAGGGTCTTCCACAGATACGCAGTATTTT
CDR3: CASGTGSSTDTQYF

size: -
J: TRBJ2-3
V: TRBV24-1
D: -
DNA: TGTGCCACCAGTGATCGCCAGGGGAATCGCGCAGATACGCAGTATTTT
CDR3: CATSDRQGNRADTQYF

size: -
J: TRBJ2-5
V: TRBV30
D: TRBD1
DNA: TGTGCCTGGAGGGAGACAGGGTACGGCCGAGAGACCCAGTACTTC
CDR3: CAWRETGYGRETQYF

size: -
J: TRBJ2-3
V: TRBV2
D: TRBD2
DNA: TGTGCCAGCAGTGAAGTAAAGCGGGGGGGCGCCCTTGATACGCAGTATTTT
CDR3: CASSEVKRGGALDTQYF

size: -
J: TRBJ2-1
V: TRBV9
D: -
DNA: TGTGCCAGCAGCGTAACGGGACTTAGCTCCAATGAGCAGTTCTTC
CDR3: CASSVTGLSSNEQFF

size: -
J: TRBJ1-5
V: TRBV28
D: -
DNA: TGTGCCAGCAGGTCCGGGACGGGAGGCTATCAGCCCCAGCATTTT
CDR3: CASRSGTGGYQPQHF

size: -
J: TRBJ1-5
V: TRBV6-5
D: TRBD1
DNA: TGTGCCAGCAGCAGATACGGACAGGGTAATCAGCCCCAGCATTTT
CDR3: CASSRYGQGNQPQHF

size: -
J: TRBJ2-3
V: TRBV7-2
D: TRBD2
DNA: TGTGCCAGCAGCCACCCTAGCGGGGGGGCAGGGTATTTT
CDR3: CASSHPSGGAGYF

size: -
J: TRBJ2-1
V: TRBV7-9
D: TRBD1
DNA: TGTGCCAGCAGGGCCGGGACAGGGAATACTGAGCAGTTCTTC
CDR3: CASRAGTGNTEQFF

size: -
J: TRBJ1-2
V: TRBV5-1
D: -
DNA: TGCGCCAGCAGCTTTGCGGGGAACTATGGCTACACCTTC
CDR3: CASSFAGNYGYTF

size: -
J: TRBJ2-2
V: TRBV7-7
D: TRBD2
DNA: TGTGCCAGCAGCCTCTTTCGGGGGGACGGCGGGGAGCTGTTTTTT
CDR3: CASSLFRGDGGELFF